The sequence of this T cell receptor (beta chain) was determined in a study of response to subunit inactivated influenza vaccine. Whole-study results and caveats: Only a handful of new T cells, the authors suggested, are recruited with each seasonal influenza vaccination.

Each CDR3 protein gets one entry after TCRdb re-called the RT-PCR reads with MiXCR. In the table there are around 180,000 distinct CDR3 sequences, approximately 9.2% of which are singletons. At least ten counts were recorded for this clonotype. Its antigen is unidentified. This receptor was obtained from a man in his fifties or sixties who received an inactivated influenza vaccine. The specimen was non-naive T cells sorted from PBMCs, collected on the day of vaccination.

The CDR3 region is CASSLVKRLYYEQYF. CDR3 DNA: TGTGCCAGCAGTTTAGTGAAGCGGTTATACTACGAGCAGTACTTC. This chain links TRBV28 with TRBJ2-7; maybe TRBD2 (5 bases). Deletions cut 2 bases from V and 3 bases from J, with 14 bases between. The CDR3 extends over 15 amino acids. CDR1 is MDHEN, CDR2 SYDVKM, per germline. Full variable domain (remainder filled in from reference TRBV28 and TRBJ2-7): DVKVTQSSRYLVKRTGEKVFLECVQDMDHENMFWYRQDPGLGLRLIYFSYDVKMKEKGDIPEGYSVSREKKERFSLILESASTNQTSMYLCASSLVKRLYYEQYFGPGTRLTVT.